This T cell receptor beta chain is drawn from a study of human T cells and chemical hapten exposure. Study-wide results and limits: The number of TCRs above 1 in 1000 frequency did not change after DPC sensitization.

MiXCR, run by TCRdb on the RACE reads, gives a single entry per CDR3 protein. Among a few hundred thousand distinct CDR3 sequences listed, roughly 7.7% were seen once. Documented time point: pre-sensitization, week 0. Sample treatment: therapeutic diphenylcyclopropenone sensitization with weekly scalp DPC. This clonotype was recorded a few times. Its antigen is undetermined. No conserved phenylalanine or tryptophan is present at the end of the CDR3, so a read error is the likely explanation. The clonotype originates from a man aged 18-30 years with alopecia areata. Some clones in this sample may be carry-over from other donors' samples. Sequencing used whole blood, obtained in connection with sensitization to the hapten diphenylcyclopropenone (DPC).

Written as DNA, the CDR3 is TGTGCCAGCAGTCCCCCACAGGGAGGTGGCACCGGGGAGCTGTTTTCT. Translating gives CASSPPQGGGTGELFS. The V call is TRBV12-3 or TRBV12-4, the J call TRBJ2-2; perhaps D is TRBD1 or TRBD2 (6 bases each). Trimming left V 5 bases short and J 4 bases short, with 17 bases between. The CDR3 contains 16 residues.